This TCR beta chain was retrieved from a study of OX40 agonist ivuxolimab in advanced cancers. The repertoire was sequenced with immunoSEQ multiplex PCR; TCRdb's copy has only in-frame clones and lacks some. The sample includes some 10,000 clones, about four fifths seen only once; the top ten take nearly 40%. The CDR3 is 17 amino acids. Trimming took 4 bases from V and 3 from J; bases not matched to a gene: 10. Germline lookup yields CDR1 MDHEN and CDR2 SYDVKM. In this sample, this clone turned up a few times. The receptor was isolated from an adult with an advanced solid tumor such as melanoma, head and neck, liver or kidney cancer. The specimen comprised CD4+ or CD8+ T cells sorted from blood, sampled in a trial of the OX40 agonist ivuxolimab. The chain joins TRBV28 to TRBJ2-2, with TRBD2 matching over 8 bases. CDR3 residues: CASSSELSGGYTGELFF. As DNA, the CDR3 is TGTGCCAGCAGTTCGGAACTCTCGGGGGGGTACACCGGGGAGCTGTTTTTT.